This section outlines one TCR beta chain sequence together with its context. The clone's antigen remains unknown. Base quality data are lacking; no much larger clone is found one base away. The library was built by means of the immunoSEQ multiplex PCR assay. The multiplex PCR relied on a mix of 60 forward primers for TCR Vbeta segments and 13 reverse primers for TCR Jbeta segments. The CDR3 region of rearranged TCR beta genes was amplified from genomic DNA with a multiplex PCR assay. On the Illumina HiSeq System, the amplified TCR beta libraries were sequenced as 87-base-pair reads. As for the original processing: A later analysis counted about 80 million unique TCR beta chains across the 690 or so repertoires, and approximately 11 million of these chains were shared by at least two donors. Raw reads were error-corrected and collapsed into unique sequences with a nearest-neighbor algorithm that merged closely related sequences to remove PCR and sequencing errors. Alignment of CDR3 sequences to IMGT reference sequences was used to assign V, D and J gene segments. For a sequence to be retained, a match of at least six nucleotides was required to both a V gene segment and a J gene segment. A rearrangement counted as productive if the CDR3 had no stop codons and remained in frame with V and J, and every other rearrangement counted as non-productive. CDR3 was defined by IMGT convention, running from the second conserved V-encoded cysteine to the conserved J-encoded phenylalanine. The earlier analysis of 500 to 600 of the donors excluded sequences that lacked an unambiguous match to a single V gene segment. An earlier analysis of a few hundred of the donors classified V segments as functional when productive rearrangements were above 56.7% and as segregating when the standard deviation between donors was above 5%. A statistical classification framework was built for diagnosing cytomegalovirus status from the catalog of TCR beta chain sequences. In a later analysis, TCR nucleotide sequences were compared against IMGT/GENE-DB human TR gene sequences so that V and J genes could be assigned. In a later analysis, CDR3 sequences and most-parsimonious VDJ recombination scenarios were assigned using the TCRdist pipeline. A later analysis defined each TCR beta chain by its CDR3 amino acid sequence plus V-gene family, and excluded reads lacking a unique V-gene family. To address suspected cross-contamination and a sequencing artifact, a later analysis removed a few hundred highly shared, low-generation-probability nucleotide sequences. For each public chain, a later analysis derived a clonal expansion index from normalized ranks of inferred template counts within each repertoire. Generation probabilities in a later analysis came from a VDJ recombination model fitted to out-of-frame rearrangements, and those results were checked against IGoR. In a later analysis, hypergeometric tests were used to score TCR-TCR, TCR-HLA and TCR-CMV co-occurrence, with a repertoire-size bias correction applied to TCR pairs. In a later analysis, false discovery rates were estimated by permuting HLA or CMV assignments 20 times. In a later analysis, co-occurring TCRs were grouped using DBSCAN, with TCRdist sequence similarity added in when clustering inside HLA-allele-positive subsets. Repertoires with fewer than 30,000 or more than 120,000 public chains, plus five repertoires with anomalous nucleotide sharing, were excluded from co-occurrence clustering. Sourced from immuneACCESS, this table was stored by TCRdb with only in-frame sequences that have V and J called. A share of the clones is absent; for the studies checked, an unresolved V gene accounts for under half, and the remainder has no known explanation. V, J and clone size are taken as reported in that table, and D and trimming were inferred from the DNA itself. The sample table lists over 150,000 clones, 80% of them with a count of one. Together, the top ten hold under 0.8% of the sample.

The cohort consisted of 650 to 700 healthy bone marrow donors. At the time of sampling, all cohort members were nominally healthy, though unrecorded immune exposures were likely present. The donor tested CMV seronegative and was one of the 352 seronegative cohort members. A peripheral blood sample was collected from each donor, and TCR beta sequencing was performed on peripheral blood mononuclear cells. Genomic DNA was extracted from the blood cell samples with the Qiagen DNeasy Blood Extraction Kit. The data belong to a study of cytomegalovirus exposure and HLA in healthy donors (dated by TCRdb to 2015 to 2018). Looking at the study overall: According to an earlier analysis of a few hundred of the donors, 150 million to 200 million T cells yielded 120 million or so unique TCR beta sequences and about 280 Gb of sequence data. On average, around 230,000 unique TCR beta nucleotide sequences were sequenced per donor among a few hundred genotyped donors of the cohort, with 15% to 20% of those sequences being non-productive. In an earlier analysis of a few hundred of the donors, high-throughput TCR beta sequencing was used to judge whether each TCR beta V gene segment behaved as functional or pseudogenic. The study used immunosequencing to profile the T cell repertoires of several hundred subjects and linked those repertoires to cytomegalovirus serostatus. Genome-wide SNP genotypes for about three fifths of the 666 donors were used in a later genetic analysis, which treated that subset as a discovery cohort. Every repertoire in the discovery cohort had been generated on one and the same sequencing platform. Of the 300 to 400 genotyped donors, over 65% fell in the genetic ancestry cluster associated with self-reported Caucasian donors. A later analysis re-analyzed previously published TCR beta repertoires from approximately 700 donors and added high-resolution HLA genotyping to study TCR occurrence patterns. The study combined high-throughput TCR immunosequencing, statistical association of individual TCRs with disease status, and machine learning to predict cytomegalovirus infection status. Several DR-DQ haplotypes were handled as single units for association and clustering because linkage in the cohort was strong. Class I and class II HLA loci were covered by the typing at four-digit resolution. An early release that covered about 600 HLA-typed donors contained 300 to 350 gigabases of sequencing data and 80 million or so unique TCR sequences. Typing coverage varied by locus: roughly 629-640 donors for A, B, C, DRB1 and DQB1; more than 500 for DQA1; more than 600 for DPA1; 450 to 480 for DPB1. Besides the first cohort of approximately 710 subjects, a separate validation cohort made up of 120 different subjects was used. Alongside the repertoire data, information on donor age, sex, ethnicity and CMV serostatus was compiled. Rather than drawing on any new phenotypic data, the later analysis identified candidate immune exposures from TCR beta sequences and the way those sequences occurred across donors. The aim of the study was to test whether cataloging public T cell receptors could identify signatures of past pathogen exposure. Study-level results and caveats: The earlier analysis of almost 600 of the donors excluded roughly 17 rarely observed V segments, including chromosome 9 orphons, because counts were too low. A later analysis reported that several top co-occurrence clusters appeared linked to parvovirus B19, influenza, CMV and Epstein-Barr virus. Broadly in line with IMGT annotations, most TCR beta V segments showed up in productive rearrangements about 90% or about 30% of the time in an earlier analysis of around 550 of the donors. In a later analysis, TCR association rates were found to vary across HLA loci, with the most associated TCRs seen for DRB1 alleles and the fewest for HLA-C alleles. A further reported finding was that TCR beta sequences accurately predicted the HLA-A and HLA-B alleles for most subjects in the first cohort. At a false discovery rate of 0.05, a later analysis linked around 15,000 TCR beta sequences to specific HLA alleles. The study gave a list of some 150 TCR beta chains associated with cytomegalovirus. Cytomegalovirus status was reported to be diagnosed by the classifier with high specificity and sensitivity in both the original and validation cohorts. Because HLA typing was unavailable for some donors at each locus, only the typed subset was used in association tests. Most TCR sequences were observed very rarely across donors, whereas some public TCRs were present in many individuals. Assigning TCR associations to individual alleles was difficult when HLA alleles, especially DR and DQ, strongly co-occurred. According to the authors, the approach could potentially be generalized to other disease states and immunological phenotypes. CMV serostatus was the only immune exposure information available for the cohort. According to a later analysis, most CMV-associated TCR beta chains appeared to be HLA-restricted, and the HLA associations seemed to be driven largely by CMV exposure. Presence/absence analyses assumed roughly uniform sequencing depth across donors, an assumption that may not hold. Linkage disequilibrium might explain the correlated functional status among segregating V segments, but an unknown experimental factor could not be ruled out. V-gene and J-gene trimming of TCR beta chains was associated with a missense DCLRE1C variant in a later genetic analysis, and the association was replicated in an independent cohort. A cluster of highly shared sequence variants was judged likely to be a technical artifact of the sequencing pipeline. Three of the identified cytomegalovirus-associated TCR beta chains were confirmed in vitro to be specific for cytomegalovirus antigens. Compared with the 666-donor mean, donors in an Asian-associated ancestry cluster had fewer N-insertions in productive TCRs, according to a later genetic analysis. Compared with equally common non-associated chains, HLA-associated TCR beta chains in a later analysis were more clonally expanded and had lower generation probabilities. This cohort had only TCR beta chains sequenced, and the lack of alpha or paired-chain data limited which features could be detected.

Sequenced material: PBMCs. The clonotype originates from a boy between 10 and 17 years old in good health and CMV-seronegative.

In nucleotides, the sequence is TGTGCCAGCAGCAAAGCGGGACAGGGACGCGACGAGCAGTACTTC. This encodes CASSKAGQGRDEQYF. The rearrangement combines TRBV21-1 with TRBJ2-7; TRBD1 reflects the table's D call only, with no check against the DNA. TRBV21-1 is labeled a pseudogene. Measured from the cysteine to the phenylalanine, the CDR3 is 15 residues long. Only the CDR3 DNA stays, 45 bases, in frame from base 1.